This T cell receptor (beta chain) is from a study of blood T cell repertoires in COVID-19. The V gene lost 4 bases and the J gene lost 4 bases, with 13 bases spanning the gap. Germline CDR1 reads LNHDA; CDR2 reads SQIVND (reference sequence). The length of the CDR3 is 15 residues. Clones were read by immunoSEQ multiplex PCR, and TCRdb kept only the in-frame ones, dropping some. The table lists about 120,000 clones, 86% of them singletons. The source of this sequence is a woman in her seventies with COVID-19, enrolled during active disease. Sequences were obtained from peripheral blood. This chain joins TRBV19 and TRBJ2-2; D is perhaps TRBD1 (6 bases). The CDR3 DNA is TGTGCCAGTAGTACTCAGACAGGATTCACCGGGGAGCTGTTTTTT. The encoded protein is CASSTQTGFTGELFF.